A single count supports the clone carrying this TCR beta chain. Trimming took 7 bases from V and 4 from J, leaving 13 bases between them. Germline V gene sequence: CDR1 SGHTA, CDR2 FQGNSA. The CDR3 loop spans 13 amino acids. This record belongs to a study of blood T cell repertoires in COVID-19. Study background: The United States, Italy and Spain supplied acute and convalescent COVID-19 samples.

Original methodology: Using reference gene primer amplification, nucleated cell counts were estimated. The data were produced by immunoSEQ multiplex PCR, yet TCRdb's version contains in-frame clones alone and is incomplete. That table furnishes V, J and clone size, whereas the DNA furnished D and trimming. Of about 94,000 clones in the sample, 80% to 90% were seen once. The sample was peripheral blood. The origin of this receptor is a woman older than 75 with acute or convalescent COVID-19. The chain is built from TRBV7-2 and TRBJ1-2; no clear D gene. Written as DNA, the CDR3 is TGTGCCAGCAACTCCAGGCGAGTCTATGGCTACACCTTC. As protein: CASNSRRVYGYTF.